This T cell receptor (beta chain) was observed in a study of cytotoxic CD8 clonotypes in ibrutinib-treated CLL (dated by TCRdb to the early 2020s). About the full investigation: In this cohort, 15 or so patients were treatment-naive and more than 9 were relapsed/refractory, while under 18 had unmutated IGHV. Partial responses were observed in some 24 patients and complete responses in 2; after a median follow-up of roughly 72 months, remission was maintained in approximately 14 patients and progression was observed in some 12. Samples at response were collected after a median of 12 months of treatment, with a range of roughly 6 to 40 months. An average of around 250,000 productive templates and 80,000 to 95,000 productive rearrangements was obtained per sample. Longitudinal samples were available for about 30% of the 86 trial participants. Cryopreserved peripheral blood mononuclear cells were collected before treatment, at response, and at either disease progression or sustained remission. Study-level results and caveats: At ibrutinib response clonality went up, during sustained remission it held steady, and at progression it dropped back toward baseline. Public clonotypes were rare and either shrank or stayed stable during treatment, and the rise in clonality at ibrutinib response reflected expansion of private clonotypes. Baseline clonality was found to be higher than that of age-matched healthy donors and was strongly correlated with circulating CD8+ T-cell counts. Sustained-remission and progressing patients did not have matched sampling times, and lymph node repertoires were not examined.

The CDR3 spans 14 residues, from the cysteine through the phenylalanine. Of the read, only the CDR3 DNA is kept; its 42 bases are in frame from base 1. The CDR1 and CDR2 encoded by the germline V gene are SGHRS and YFSETQ. V is trimmed back by 8 bases and J by 4 bases, and the junction contains 9 bases that no gene match accounts for. For TCR beta library preparation, about 2.1 micrograms of genomic DNA were extracted from the cryopreserved PBMCs. Longitudinal blood samples from CLL patients receiving ibrutinib monotherapy were subjected to high-throughput TCR beta sequencing. The patients were enrolled in a single-center, open-label phase 2 trial of ibrutinib monotherapy. The goal of deep resolution MiSeq sequencing was a depth between 1 in 1 million and 1 in 200,000 T cells, and coverage averaged 10x per clonotype. The immunoSEQ hsTCRB Kit was used to generate TCR beta libraries. Under the source paper's analysis protocol: ImmunoSEQ Data Assistant and ImmunoSEQ Analyzer were used for data analysis, and V, D and J genes were assigned according to IMGT definitions. Clonality was computed as one minus normalized Shannon entropy of productive rearrangement frequencies, ranging from 0 to 1. Public clonotype analysis was restricted to overrepresented clonotypes comprising at least 0.05% of each patient's repertoire. Repertoires from about a dozen age-matched healthy donors in immuneACCESS were used as clonality controls. In TCRdb, the immuneACCESS table is reduced to in-frame sequences with V and J assigned. These tables do not hold every clone; where another copy was compared, an unresolved V gene accounts for under half, and the others remain unexplained. Clonal size and the V and J genes are those of that table, whereas D and trimming came from the DNA. The table for this sample lists about 21,000 clones; roughly 70% of them were counted only once. The top ten constitute roughly 26% of the sample.

Of note for this clone: No cognate antigen has been identified for it. No base quality information exists; no much larger clone differs at one position.

The sequenced sample was PBMCs, obtained before ibrutinib treatment. This clonotype was sampled from a human donor with chronic lymphocytic leukemia. Recombination linked TRBV5-1 to TRBJ2-7, with 10 bases matching TRBD1. The CDR3 amino acid sequence is: CASGTGVTVYEQYF. The nucleotide sequence reads TGCGCCAGTGGGACAGGGGTAACGGTTTACGAGCAGTACTTC. The reference TRBV5-1 and TRBJ2-7 proteins fill in what lies around the CDR3, so the full variable domain reads KAGVTQTPRYLIKTRGQQVTLSCSPISGHRSVSWYQQTPGQGLQFLFEYFSETQRNKGNFPGRFSGRQFSNSRSEMNVSTLELGDSALYLCASGTGVTVYEQYFGPGTRLTVT.